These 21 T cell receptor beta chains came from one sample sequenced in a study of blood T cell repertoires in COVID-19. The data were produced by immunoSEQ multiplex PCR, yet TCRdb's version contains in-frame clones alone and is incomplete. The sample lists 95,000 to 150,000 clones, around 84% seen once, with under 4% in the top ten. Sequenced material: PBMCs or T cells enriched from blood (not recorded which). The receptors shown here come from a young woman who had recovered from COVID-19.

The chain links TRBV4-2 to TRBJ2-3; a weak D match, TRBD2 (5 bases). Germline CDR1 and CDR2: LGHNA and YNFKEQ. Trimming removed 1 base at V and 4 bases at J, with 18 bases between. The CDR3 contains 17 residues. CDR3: CASSQGVSGSQADTQYF. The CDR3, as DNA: TGTGCCAGCAGCCAAGGCGTAAGTGGGAGCCAGGCAGATACGCAGTATTTT.

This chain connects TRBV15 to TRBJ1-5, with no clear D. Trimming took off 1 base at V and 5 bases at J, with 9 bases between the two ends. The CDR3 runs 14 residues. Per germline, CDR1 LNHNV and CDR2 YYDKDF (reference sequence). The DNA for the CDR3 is TGTGCCACCAGCAGAGTGTTGGAGGATCAGCCCCAGCATTTT. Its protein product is CATSRVLEDQPQHF.

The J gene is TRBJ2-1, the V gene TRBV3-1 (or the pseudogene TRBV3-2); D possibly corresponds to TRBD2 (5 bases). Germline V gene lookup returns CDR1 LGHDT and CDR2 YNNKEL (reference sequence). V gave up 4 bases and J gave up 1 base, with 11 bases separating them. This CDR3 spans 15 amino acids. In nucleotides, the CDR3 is TGTGCCAGCAGCCCCAGCGGCCATTCCTACAATGAGCAGTTCTTC. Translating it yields CASSPSGHSYNEQFF.

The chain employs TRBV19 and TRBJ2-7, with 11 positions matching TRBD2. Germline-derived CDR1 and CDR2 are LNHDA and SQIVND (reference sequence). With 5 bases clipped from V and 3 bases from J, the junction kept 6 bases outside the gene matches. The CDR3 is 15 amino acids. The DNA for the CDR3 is TGTGCCAGTAGTGCGGAGACTAGCGGGGACTACGAGCAGTACTTC. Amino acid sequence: CASSAETSGDYEQYF.

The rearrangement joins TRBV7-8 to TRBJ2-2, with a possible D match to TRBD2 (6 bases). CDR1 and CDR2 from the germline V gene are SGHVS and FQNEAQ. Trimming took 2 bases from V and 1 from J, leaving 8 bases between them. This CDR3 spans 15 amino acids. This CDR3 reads CASSLRGRNTGELFF. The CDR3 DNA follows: TGTGCCAGCAGCTTACGGGGGAGGAACACCGGGGAGCTGTTTTTT. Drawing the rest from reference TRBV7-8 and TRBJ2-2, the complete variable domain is GAGVSQSPRYKVAKRGQDVALRCDPISGHVSLFWYQQALGQGPEFLTYFQNEAQLDKSGLPSDRFFAERPEGSVSTLKIQRTQQEDSAVYLCASSLRGRNTGELFFGEGSRLTVL.

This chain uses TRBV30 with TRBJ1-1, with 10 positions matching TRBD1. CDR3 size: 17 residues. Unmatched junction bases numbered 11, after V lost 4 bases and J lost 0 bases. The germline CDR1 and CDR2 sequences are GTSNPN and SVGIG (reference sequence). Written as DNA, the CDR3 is TGTGCCTGGACCCCGGGACAGGGGACCTACTTGAACACTGAAGCTTTCTTT. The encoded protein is CAWTPGQGTYLNTEAFF.

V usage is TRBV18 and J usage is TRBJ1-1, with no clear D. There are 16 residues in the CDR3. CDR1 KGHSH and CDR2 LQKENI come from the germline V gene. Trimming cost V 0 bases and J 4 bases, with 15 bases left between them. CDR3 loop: CASSPPGSFWGTEAFF. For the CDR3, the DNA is TGTGCCAGCTCACCACCCGGGAGCTTCTGGGGCACTGAAGCTTTCTTT.

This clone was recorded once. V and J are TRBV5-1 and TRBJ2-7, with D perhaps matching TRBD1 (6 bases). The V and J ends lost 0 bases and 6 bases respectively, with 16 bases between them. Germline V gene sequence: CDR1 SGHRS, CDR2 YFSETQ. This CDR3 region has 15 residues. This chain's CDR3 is CASSLGDTGSSEQYF. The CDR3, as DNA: TGCGCCAGCAGCTTGGGGGACACCGGGTCCAGCGAGCAGTACTTC.

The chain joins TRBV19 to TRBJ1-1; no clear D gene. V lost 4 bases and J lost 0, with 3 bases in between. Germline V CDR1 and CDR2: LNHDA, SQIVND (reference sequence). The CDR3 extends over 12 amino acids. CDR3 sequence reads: CASSTLNTEAFF. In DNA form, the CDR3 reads TGTGCCAGTAGTACATTGAACACTGAAGCTTTCTTT. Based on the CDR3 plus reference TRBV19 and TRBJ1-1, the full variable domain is DGGITQSPKYLFRKEGQNVTLSCEQNLNHDAMYWYRQDPGQGLRLIYYSQIVNDFQKGDIAEGYSVSREKKESFPLTVTSAQKNPTAFYLCASSTLNTEAFFGQGTRLTVV.

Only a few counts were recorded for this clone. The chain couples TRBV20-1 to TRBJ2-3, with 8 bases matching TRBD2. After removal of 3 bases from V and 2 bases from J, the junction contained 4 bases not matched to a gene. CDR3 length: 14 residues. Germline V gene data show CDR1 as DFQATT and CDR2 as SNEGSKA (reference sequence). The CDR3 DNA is TGCAGTGCTAGTACTAGCGGCACCACAGATACGCAGTATTTT. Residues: CSASTSGTTDTQYF.

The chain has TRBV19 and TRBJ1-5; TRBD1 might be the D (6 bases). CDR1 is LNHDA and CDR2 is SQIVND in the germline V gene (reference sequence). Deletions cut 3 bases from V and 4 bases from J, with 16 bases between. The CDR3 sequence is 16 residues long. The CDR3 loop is CASSMIQGRGNQPQHF. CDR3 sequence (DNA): TGTGCCAGTAGTATGATACAGGGTAGGGGGAATCAGCCCCAGCATTTT.

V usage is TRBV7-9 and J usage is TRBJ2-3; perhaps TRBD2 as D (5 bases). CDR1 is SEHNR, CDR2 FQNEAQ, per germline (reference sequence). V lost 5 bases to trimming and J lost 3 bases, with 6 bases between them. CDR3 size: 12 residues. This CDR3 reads CASSPGTDTQYF. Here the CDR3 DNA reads TGTGCCAGCAGCCCGGGGACAGATACGCAGTATTTT. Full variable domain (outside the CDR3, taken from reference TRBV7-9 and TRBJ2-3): DTGVSQNPRHKITKRGQNVTFRCDPISEHNRLYWYRQTLGQGPEFLTYFQNEAQLEKSRLLSDRFSAERPKGSFSTLEIQRTEQGDSAMYLCASSPGTDTQYFGPGTRLTVL.

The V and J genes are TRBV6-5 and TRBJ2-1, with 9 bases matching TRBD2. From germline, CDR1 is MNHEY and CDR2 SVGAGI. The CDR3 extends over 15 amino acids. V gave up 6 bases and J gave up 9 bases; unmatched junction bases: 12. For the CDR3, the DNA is TGTGCCAGCAGCCTAAGGGGCGGGAGGGGAGGTGAGCAGTTCTTC. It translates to CASSLRGGRGGEQFF.

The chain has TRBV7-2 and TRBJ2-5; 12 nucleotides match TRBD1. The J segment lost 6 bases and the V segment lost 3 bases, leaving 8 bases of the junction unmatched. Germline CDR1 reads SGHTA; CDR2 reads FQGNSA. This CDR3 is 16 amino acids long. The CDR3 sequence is CASSLGGQGARKTQYF. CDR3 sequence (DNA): TGTGCCAGCAGCTTGGGGGGACAGGGGGCGAGAAAGACCCAGTACTTC.

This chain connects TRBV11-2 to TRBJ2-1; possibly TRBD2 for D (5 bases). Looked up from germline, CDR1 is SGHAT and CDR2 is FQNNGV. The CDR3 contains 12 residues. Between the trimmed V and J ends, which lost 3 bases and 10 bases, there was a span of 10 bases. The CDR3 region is CASSFVTREQFF. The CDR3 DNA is TGTGCCAGCAGCTTTGTCACTAGAGAGCAGTTCTTC.

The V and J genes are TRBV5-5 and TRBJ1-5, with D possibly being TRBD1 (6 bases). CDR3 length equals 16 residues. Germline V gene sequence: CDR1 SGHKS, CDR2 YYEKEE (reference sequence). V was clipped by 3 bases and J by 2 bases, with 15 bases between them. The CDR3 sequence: CASSWGPGLGNQPQHF. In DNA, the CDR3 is TGTGCCAGCAGCTGGGGGCCAGGCTTAGGCAATCAGCCCCAGCATTTT.

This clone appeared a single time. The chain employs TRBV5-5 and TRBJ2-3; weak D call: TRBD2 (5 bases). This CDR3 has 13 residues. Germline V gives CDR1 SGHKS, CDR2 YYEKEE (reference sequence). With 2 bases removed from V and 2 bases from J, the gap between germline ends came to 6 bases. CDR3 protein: CASSFGNTDTQYF. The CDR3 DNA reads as TGTGCCAGCAGCTTCGGGAACACAGATACGCAGTATTTT. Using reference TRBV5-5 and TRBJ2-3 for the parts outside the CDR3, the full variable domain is DAGVTQSPTHLIKTRGQQVTLRCSPISGHKSVSWYQQVLGQGPQFIFQYYEKEERGRGNFPDRFSARQFPNYSSELNVNALLLGDSALYLCASSFGNTDTQYFGPGTRLTVL.

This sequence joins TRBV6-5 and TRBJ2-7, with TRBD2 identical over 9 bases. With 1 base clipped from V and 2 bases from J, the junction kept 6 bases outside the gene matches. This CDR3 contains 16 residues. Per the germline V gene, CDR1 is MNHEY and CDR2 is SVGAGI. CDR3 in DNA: TGTGCCAGCAGTTACTTGGCTAGCGGGATGCCCTACGAGCAGTACTTC. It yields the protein CASSYLASGMPYEQYF.

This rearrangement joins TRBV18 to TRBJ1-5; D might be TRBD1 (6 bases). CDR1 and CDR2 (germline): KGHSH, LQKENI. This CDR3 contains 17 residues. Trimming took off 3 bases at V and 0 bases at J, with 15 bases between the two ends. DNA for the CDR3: TGTGCCAGCTCACCCCTCAGCTCACAGGGTAGCAATCAGCCCCAGCATTTT. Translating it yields CASSPLSSQGSNQPQHF.

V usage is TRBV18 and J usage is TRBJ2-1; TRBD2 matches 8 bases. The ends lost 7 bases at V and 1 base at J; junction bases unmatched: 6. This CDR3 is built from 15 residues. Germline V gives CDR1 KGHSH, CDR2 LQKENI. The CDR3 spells CASLMSGRSYNEQFF. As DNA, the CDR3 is TGTGCCAGCTTAATGAGCGGGAGATCCTACAATGAGCAGTTCTTC.

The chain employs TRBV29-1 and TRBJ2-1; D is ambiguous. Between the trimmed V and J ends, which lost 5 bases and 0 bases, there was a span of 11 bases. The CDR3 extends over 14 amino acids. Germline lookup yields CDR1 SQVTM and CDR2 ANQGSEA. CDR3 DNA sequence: TGCAGCGTTCAGGTCCATTTCTCCTACAATGAGCAGTTCTTC. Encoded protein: CSVQVHFSYNEQFF.